This T cell receptor beta chain was sequenced during a study of blood T cell repertoires in COVID-19. Trimming cost V 1 base and J 3 bases, with 7 bases left between them. This CDR3 is built from 15 residues. Germline V gene lookup returns CDR1 SGHVS and CDR2 FNYEAQ. This clone occurred once. As originally analysed: Counts of nucleated cells, estimated from reference gene primer amplification, were obtained. TCRdb's table, derived via immunoSEQ multiplex PCR, lists solely in-frame clones and lacks some. D and trimming were read from the DNA, whereas the V and J calls and clone size are those reported in that table. Of 50,000 or so clones listed, roughly 84% were seen once; the top ten hold approximately 15%.

Source material: peripheral blood. The TCR sequence derives from a human donor with active COVID-19. The donor label of this sample is uncertain. The V call is TRBV7-6, the J call TRBJ1-6; no definite D call. The CDR3 DNA sequence: TGTGCCAGCAGCTTAGGGGCCAGCTATAATTCACCCCTCCACTTT. Translation gives CASSLGASYNSPLHF.